The 6 T cell receptor beta chains below were found in one sample sequenced in a study of cytomegalovirus exposure and HLA in healthy donors. Libraries were prepared by immunoSEQ multiplex PCR; TCRdb keeps only in-frame clonotypes and omits some of them. Of around 180,000 clones listed, more than 80% are singletons. Sequencing was performed on PBMCs. These receptors originate from a man younger than 30 in good health and CMV-seropositive.

The V call is TRBV27, the J call TRBJ2-1, with TRBD2 matching over 9 bases. Losses at the gene ends were 2 bases for V and 9 bases for J; bases not matched to a gene: 8. The CDR3 consists of 15 residues. The germline gives CDR1 MNHEY, CDR2 SMNVEV (reference sequence). CDR3: CASSLGGRARVEQFF. The CDR3 region has the DNA TGTGCCAGCAGTTTAGGCGGGAGGGCCAGAGTTGAGCAGTTCTTC.

V is TRBV28 and J is TRBJ2-5; D is unclear. CDR1 and CDR2 from the germline V gene are MDHEN and SYDVKM. Trimming removed 8 bases at V and 7 bases at J, with 8 bases between. This CDR3 is 10 amino acids long. The CDR3: CASGPGTQYF. In nucleotides, the CDR3 is TGTGCCAGCGGTCCCGGGACCCAGTACTTC.

The chain has TRBV5-1 and TRBJ2-1; 7 positions match TRBD2. Trimming at V came to 0 bases and at J to 9 bases, leaving 9 bases not matched to a gene. The germline gives CDR1 SGHRS, CDR2 YFSETQ. The CDR3 has 15 amino acids. The CDR3 region is CASSLEGLVPSEQFF. The CDR3 nucleotides are TGCGCCAGCAGCTTGGAAGGACTAGTTCCCAGTGAGCAGTTCTTC.

About this clone: The junction shows a germline mismatch at one end, possibly a read error. The chain has TRBV28 and TRBJ1-1; 7 bases are a match to TRBD1. The CDR3 has 14 residues. Germline lookup yields CDR1 MDHEN and CDR2 SYDVKM. This chain's CDR3 is CASSPDRSKSEAFF. CDR3 in DNA: TGTGCTAGCAGTCCGGACAGGAGTAAGAGTGAAGCTTTCTTT.

The chain links TRBV28 to TRBJ1-3; no reliable D call. Trimming stripped 3 bases from V and 3 bases from J, with 18 bases between. The CDR3 loop spans 17 amino acids. CDR1 MDHEN and CDR2 SYDVKM come from the germline V gene. The chain's CDR3 is CASSFGGEEVFGNTIYF. The CDR3 DNA sequence: TGTGCCAGCAGTTTCGGTGGGGAGGAAGTTTTTGGAAACACCATATATTTT.

The chain carries TRBV28 and TRBJ2-2; 8 bases are a match to TRBD1. The J segment lost 6 bases and the V segment lost 5 bases, leaving 11 bases of the junction unmatched. This CDR3 comprises 16 residues. CDR1 and CDR2 from the germline V gene are MDHEN and SYDVKM. The CDR3 nucleotides are TGTGCCAGCAGTGCCCTAGGACAGGGAAATCCCGGGGAGCTGTTTTTT. Residues: CASSALGQGNPGELFF.